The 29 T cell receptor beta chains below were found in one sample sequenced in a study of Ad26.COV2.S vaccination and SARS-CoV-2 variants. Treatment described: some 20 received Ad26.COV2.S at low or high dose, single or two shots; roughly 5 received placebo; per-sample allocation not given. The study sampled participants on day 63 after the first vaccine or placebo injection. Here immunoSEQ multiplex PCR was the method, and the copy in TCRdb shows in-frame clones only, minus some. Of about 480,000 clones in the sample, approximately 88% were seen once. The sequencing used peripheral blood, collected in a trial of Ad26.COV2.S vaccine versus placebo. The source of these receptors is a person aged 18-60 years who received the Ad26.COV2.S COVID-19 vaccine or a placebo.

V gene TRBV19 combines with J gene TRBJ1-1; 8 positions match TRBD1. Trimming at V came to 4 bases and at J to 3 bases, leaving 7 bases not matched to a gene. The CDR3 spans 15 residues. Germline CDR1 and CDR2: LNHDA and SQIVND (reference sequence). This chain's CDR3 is CASSTGQGVHTEAFF. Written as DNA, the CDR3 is TGTGCCAGTAGTACAGGACAGGGAGTTCACACTGAAGCTTTCTTT. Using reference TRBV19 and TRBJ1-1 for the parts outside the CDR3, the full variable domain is DGGITQSPKYLFRKEGQNVTLSCEQNLNHDAMYWYRQDPGQGLRLIYYSQIVNDFQKGDIAEGYSVSREKKESFPLTVTSAQKNPTAFYLCASSTGQGVHTEAFFGQGTRLTVV.

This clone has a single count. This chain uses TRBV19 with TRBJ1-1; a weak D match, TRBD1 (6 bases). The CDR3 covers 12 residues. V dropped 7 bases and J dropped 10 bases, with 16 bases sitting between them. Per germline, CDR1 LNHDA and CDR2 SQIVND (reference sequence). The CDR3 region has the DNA TGTGCCAGTACCCCGGGGGGGGGCCGAGCTTTCTTT. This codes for CASTPGGGRAFF.

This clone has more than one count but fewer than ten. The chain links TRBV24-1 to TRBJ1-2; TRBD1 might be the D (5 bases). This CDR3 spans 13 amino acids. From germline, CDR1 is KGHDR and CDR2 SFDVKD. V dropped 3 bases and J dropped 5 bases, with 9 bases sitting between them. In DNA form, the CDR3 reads TGTGCCACCAGTGATACAGGCGTGTATGGCTACACCTTC. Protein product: CATSDTGVYGYTF.

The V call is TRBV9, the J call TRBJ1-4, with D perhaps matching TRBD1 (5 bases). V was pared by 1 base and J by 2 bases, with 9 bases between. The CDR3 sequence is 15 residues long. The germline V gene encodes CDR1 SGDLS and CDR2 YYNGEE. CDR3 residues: CASSVLQGTNEKLFF. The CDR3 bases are TGTGCCAGCAGCGTACTCCAGGGCACTAATGAAAAACTGTTTTTT.

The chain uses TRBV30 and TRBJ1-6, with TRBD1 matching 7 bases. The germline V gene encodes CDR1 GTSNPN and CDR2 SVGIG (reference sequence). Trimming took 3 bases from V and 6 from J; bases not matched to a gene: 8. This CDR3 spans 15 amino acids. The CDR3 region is CAWSRDRAANSPLHF. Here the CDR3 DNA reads TGTGCCTGGAGCCGAGACAGGGCTGCTAATTCACCCCTCCACTTT.

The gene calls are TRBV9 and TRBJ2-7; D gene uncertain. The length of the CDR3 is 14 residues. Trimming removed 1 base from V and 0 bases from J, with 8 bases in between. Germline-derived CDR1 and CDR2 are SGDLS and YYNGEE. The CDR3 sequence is CASSVQAGSYEQYF. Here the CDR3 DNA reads TGTGCCAGCAGCGTACAGGCCGGCTCCTACGAGCAGTACTTC.

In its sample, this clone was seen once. The CDR3 is CASSLERVDTQYF. CDR3 nucleotide sequence: TGTGCCAGCAGCTTAGAAAGGGTCGATACGCAGTATTTT. The chain couples TRBV7-2 to TRBJ2-3; D is undetermined. Trimming removed 1 base at V and 6 bases at J, with 8 bases between. The germline V gene has CDR1 SGHTA and CDR2 FQGNSA. This CDR3 spans 13 amino acids.

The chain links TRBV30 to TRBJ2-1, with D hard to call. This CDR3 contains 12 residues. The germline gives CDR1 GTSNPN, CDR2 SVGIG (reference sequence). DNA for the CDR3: TGTGCAGAACAACGTAGTTCCAATGAGCAGTTCTTC. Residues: CAEQRSSNEQFF. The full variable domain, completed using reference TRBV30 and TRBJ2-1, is SQTIHQWPATLVQPVGSPLSLECTVEGTSNPNLYWYRQAAGRGLQLLFYSVGIGQISSEVPQNLSASRPQDRQFILSSKKLLLSDSGFYLCAEQRSSNEQFFGPGTRLTVL.

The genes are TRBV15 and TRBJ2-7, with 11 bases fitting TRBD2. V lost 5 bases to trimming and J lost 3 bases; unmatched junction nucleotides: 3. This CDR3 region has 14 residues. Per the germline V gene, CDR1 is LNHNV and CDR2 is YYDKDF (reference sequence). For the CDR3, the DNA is TGTGCCACCAGCTACGGGACTAGCGGCTACGAGCAGTACTTC. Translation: CATSYGTSGYEQYF. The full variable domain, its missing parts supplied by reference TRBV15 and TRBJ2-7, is DAMVIQNPRYQVTQFGKPVTLSCSQTLNHNVMYWYQQKSSQAPKLLFHYYDKDFNNEADTPDNFQSRRPNTSFCFLDIRSPGLGDTAMYLCATSYGTSGYEQYFGPGTRLTVT.

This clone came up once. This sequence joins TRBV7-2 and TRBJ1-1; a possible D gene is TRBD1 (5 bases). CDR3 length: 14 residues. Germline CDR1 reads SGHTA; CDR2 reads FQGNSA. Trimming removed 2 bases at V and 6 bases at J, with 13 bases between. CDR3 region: CASSLWGTVSEAFF. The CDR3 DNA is TGTGCCAGCAGCTTATGGGGGACGGTTTCTGAAGCTTTCTTT.

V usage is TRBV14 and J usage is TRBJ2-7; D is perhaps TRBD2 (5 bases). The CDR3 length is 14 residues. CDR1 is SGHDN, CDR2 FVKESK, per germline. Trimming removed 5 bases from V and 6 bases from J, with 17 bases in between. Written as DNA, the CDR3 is TGTGCCAGCAGCGCCCGTTGGGGAGTTGGCGAGCAGTACTTC. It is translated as CASSARWGVGEQYF.

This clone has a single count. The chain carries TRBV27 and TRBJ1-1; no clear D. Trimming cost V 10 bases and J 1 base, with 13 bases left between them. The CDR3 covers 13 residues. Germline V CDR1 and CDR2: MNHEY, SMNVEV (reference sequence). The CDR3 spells CATQFSSNTEAFF. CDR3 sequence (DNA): TGTGCCACTCAGTTTTCATCGAACACTGAAGCTTTCTTT.

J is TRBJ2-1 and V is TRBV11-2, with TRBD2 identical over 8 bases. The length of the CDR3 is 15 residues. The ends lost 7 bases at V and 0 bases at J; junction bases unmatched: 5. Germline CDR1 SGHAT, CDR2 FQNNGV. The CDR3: CASTLLAASYNEQFF. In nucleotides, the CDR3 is TGTGCCAGCACCCTACTAGCGGCCTCCTACAATGAGCAGTTCTTC. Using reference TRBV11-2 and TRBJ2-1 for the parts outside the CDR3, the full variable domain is EAGVAQSPRYKIIEKRQSVAFWCNPISGHATLYWYQQILGQGPKLLIQFQNNGVVDDSQLPKDRFSAERLKGVDSTLKIQPAKLEDSAVYLCASTLLAASYNEQFFGPGTRLTVL.

DNA for the CDR3: TGTGCCACCAGCAAAGTTCCCGCCCAACTAACGCTAAGCACAGATACGCAGTATTTT. Translated: CATSKVPAQLTLSTDTQYF. The gene calls are TRBV15 and TRBJ2-3; D uncertain. The CDR3 sequence is 19 residues long. V lost 4 bases and J lost 0, with 23 bases in between. CDR1 is LNHNV and CDR2 is YYDKDF in the germline V gene (reference sequence).

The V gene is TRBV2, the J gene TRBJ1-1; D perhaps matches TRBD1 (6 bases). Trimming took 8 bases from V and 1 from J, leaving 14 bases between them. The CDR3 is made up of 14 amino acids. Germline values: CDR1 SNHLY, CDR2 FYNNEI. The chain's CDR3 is CASLTGGRNTEAFF. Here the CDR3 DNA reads TGTGCCAGCCTAACGGGGGGCCGGAACACTGAAGCTTTCTTT.

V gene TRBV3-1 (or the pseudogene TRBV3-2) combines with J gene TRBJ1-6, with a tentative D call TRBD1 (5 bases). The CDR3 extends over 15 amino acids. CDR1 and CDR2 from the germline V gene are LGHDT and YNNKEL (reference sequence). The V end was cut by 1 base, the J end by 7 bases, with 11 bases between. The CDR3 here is CASSQVRGGNSPLHF. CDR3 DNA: TGTGCCAGCAGCCAAGTGAGGGGCGGGAATTCACCCCTCCACTTT.

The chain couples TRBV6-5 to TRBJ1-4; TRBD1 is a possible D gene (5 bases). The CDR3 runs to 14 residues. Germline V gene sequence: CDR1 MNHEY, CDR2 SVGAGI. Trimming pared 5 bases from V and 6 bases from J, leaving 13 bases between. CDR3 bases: TGTGCCAGCAGTCGTACCGGGACTGATGAAAAACTGTTTTTT. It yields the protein CASSRTGTDEKLFF.

CDR3 sequence: CASSLVASGANVLTF. CDR3 nucleotide sequence: TGCGCCAGCAGCTTGGTTGCCTCTGGGGCCAACGTCCTGACTTTC. The chain couples TRBV5-1 to TRBJ2-6; no reliable D call. The CDR3 length is 15 residues. Germline CDR1 is SGHRS and CDR2 is YFSETQ. Between the trimmed V and J ends, which lost 0 bases and 0 bases, there was a span of 4 bases.

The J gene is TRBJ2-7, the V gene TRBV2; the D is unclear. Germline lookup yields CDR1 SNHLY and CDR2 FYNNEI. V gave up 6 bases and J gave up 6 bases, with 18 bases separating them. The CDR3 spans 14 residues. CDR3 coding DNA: TGTGCCAGCAGACCCGCCAGGTGGGCAGGCGAGCAGTACTTC. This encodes CASRPARWAGEQYF.

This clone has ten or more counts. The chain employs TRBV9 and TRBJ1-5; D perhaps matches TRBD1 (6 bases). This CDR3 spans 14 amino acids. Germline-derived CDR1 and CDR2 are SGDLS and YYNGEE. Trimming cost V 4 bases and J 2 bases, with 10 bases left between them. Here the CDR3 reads CASSPGGRNQPQHF. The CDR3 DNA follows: TGTGCCAGCAGCCCGGGGGGGCGCAATCAGCCCCAGCATTTT.

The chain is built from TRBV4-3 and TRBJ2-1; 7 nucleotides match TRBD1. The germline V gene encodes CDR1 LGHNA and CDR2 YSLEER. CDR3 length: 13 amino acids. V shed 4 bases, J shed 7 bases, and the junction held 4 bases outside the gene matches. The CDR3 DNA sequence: TGCGCCAGCAGCCGACAGGGAAGAAATGAGCAGTTCTTC. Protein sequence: CASSRQGRNEQFF.

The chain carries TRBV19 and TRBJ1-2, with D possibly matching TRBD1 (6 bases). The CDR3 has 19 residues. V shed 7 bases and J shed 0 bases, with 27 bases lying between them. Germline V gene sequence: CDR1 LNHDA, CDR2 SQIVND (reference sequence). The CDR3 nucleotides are TGTGCCAGTACCACCACGTCGTCAGGGGCAACGTTACCTAACTATGGCTACACCTTC. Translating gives CASTTTSSGATLPNYGYTF.

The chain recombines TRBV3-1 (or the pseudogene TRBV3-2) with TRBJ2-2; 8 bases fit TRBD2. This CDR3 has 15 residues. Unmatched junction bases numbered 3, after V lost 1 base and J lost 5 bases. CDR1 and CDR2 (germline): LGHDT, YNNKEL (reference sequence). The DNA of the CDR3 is TGTGCCAGCAGCCAAGTGCTAGCGGGTACCGGGGAGCTGTTTTTT. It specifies CASSQVLAGTGELFF.

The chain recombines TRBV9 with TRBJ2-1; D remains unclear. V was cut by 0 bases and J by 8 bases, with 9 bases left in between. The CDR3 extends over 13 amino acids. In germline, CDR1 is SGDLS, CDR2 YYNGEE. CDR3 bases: TGTGCCAGCAGCGTAGCATCCGGGTATGAGCAGTTCTTC. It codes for CASSVASGYEQFF.

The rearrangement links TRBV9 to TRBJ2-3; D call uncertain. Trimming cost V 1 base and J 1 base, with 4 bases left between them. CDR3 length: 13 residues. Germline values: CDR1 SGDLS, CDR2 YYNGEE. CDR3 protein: CASSVTGTDTQYF. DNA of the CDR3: TGTGCCAGCAGCGTAACGGGCACAGATACGCAGTATTTT.

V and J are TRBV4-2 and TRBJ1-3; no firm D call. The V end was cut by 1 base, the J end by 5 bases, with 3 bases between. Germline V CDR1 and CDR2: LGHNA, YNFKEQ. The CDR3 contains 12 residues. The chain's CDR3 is CASSQARNTIYF. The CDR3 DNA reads TGTGCCAGCAGCCAAGCAAGAAACACCATATATTTT.

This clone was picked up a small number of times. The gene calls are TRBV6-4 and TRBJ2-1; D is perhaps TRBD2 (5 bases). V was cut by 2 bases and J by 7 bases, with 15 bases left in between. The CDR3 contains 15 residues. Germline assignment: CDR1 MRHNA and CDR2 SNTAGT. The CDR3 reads CASSDDPGSGNEQFF. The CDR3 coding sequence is TGTGCCAGCAGTGACGACCCGGGCTCGGGGAATGAGCAGTTCTTC.

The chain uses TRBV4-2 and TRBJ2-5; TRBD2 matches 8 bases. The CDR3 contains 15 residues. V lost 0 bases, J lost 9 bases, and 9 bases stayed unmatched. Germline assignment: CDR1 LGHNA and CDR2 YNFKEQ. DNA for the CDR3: TGTGCCAGCAGCCAAGAAGGCGGGAGGAGGGAGGCCCAGTACTTC. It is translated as CASSQEGGRREAQYF.

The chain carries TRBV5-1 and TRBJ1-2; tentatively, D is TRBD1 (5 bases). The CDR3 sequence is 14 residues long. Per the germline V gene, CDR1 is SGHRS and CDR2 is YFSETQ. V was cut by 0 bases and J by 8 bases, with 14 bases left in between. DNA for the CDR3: TGCGCCAGCAGCTTGGGTCAGGGTCTTGGAGGCTACACCTTC. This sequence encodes CASSLGQGLGGYTF.